What follows describes a single TCR beta chain. As to time point: week 3, after first cycle of checkpoint inhibitor. The data originate from a study of blood T cell dynamics during melanoma immunotherapy. DNA loading was fixed at 300 to 350 ng for all bulk PBMC samples. Profiling relied on immunoSEQ multiplex PCR, and the TCRdb table lists in-frame clones only, not all of them. The repertoire holds several thousand clones, with approximately 85% as singletons. The CDR3 has 16 residues. Between the trimmed V and J ends, which lost 4 bases and 5 bases, there was a span of 17 bases. Germline-derived CDR1 and CDR2 are SEHNR and FQNEAQ (reference sequence).

The receptor's source is a human donor with melanoma. Source: blood, taken from a patient treated with checkpoint blockade. J is TRBJ2-2 and V is TRBV7-9; D perhaps matches TRBD1 (5 bases). The CDR3 loop reads CASSSMTVQGTGELFF. The CDR3 DNA is TGTGCCAGCAGCTCGATGACAGTCCAGGGAACCGGGGAGCTGTTTTTT.